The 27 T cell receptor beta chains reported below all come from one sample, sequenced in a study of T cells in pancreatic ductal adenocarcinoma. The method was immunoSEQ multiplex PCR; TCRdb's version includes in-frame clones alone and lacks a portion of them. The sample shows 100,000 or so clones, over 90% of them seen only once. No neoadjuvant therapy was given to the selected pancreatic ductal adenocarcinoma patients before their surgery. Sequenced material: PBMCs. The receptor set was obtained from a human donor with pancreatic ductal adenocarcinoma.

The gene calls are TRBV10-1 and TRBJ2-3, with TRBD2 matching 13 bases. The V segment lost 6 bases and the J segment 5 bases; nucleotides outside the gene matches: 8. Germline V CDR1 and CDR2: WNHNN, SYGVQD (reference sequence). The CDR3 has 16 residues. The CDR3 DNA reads TGCGCCAGCAGCCGGACTAGCGGGAGTTTTAGAGATACGCAGTATTTT. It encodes CASSRTSGSFRDTQYF.

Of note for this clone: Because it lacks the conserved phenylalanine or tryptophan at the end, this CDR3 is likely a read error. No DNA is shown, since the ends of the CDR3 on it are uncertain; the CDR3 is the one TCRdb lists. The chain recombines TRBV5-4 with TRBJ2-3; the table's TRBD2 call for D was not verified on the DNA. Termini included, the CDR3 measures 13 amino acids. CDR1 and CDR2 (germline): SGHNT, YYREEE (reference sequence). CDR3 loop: CASSLDPAAQPPL.

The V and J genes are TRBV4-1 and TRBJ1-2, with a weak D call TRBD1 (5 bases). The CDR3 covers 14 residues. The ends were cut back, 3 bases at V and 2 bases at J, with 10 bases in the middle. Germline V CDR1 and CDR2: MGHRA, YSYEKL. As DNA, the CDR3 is TGCGCCAGCAGCCACCCAGGGAAGAACTATGGCTACACCTTC. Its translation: CASSHPGKNYGYTF.

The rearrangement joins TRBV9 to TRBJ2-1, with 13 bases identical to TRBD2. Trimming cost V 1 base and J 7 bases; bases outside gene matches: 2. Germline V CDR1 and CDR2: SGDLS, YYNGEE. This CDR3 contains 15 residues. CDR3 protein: CASSVTSGRVNEQFF. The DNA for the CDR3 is TGTGCCAGCAGCGTAACTAGCGGGAGGGTTAATGAGCAGTTCTTC.

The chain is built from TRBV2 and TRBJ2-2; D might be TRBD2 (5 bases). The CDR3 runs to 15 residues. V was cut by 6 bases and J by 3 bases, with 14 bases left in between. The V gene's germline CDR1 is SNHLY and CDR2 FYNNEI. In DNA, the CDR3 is TGTGCCAGCAGCCAAGACTATCTGGACACCGGGGAGCTGTTTTTT. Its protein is CASSQDYLDTGELFF.

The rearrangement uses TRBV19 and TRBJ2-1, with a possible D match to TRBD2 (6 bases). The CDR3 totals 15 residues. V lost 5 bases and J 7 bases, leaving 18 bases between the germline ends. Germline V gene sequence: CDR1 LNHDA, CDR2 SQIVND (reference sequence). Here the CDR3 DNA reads TGTGCCAGTAGTCTGCGGGACCGCCGAAGAAATGAGCAGTTCTTC. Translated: CASSLRDRRRNEQFF.

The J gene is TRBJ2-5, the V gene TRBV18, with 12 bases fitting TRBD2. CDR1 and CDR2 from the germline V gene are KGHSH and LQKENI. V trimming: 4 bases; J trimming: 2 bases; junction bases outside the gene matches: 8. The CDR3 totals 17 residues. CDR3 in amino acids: CASSRGLAGTNQETQYF. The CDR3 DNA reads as TGTGCCAGCTCACGTGGACTAGCGGGAACGAATCAAGAGACCCAGTACTTC. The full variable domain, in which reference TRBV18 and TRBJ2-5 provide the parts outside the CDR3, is NAGVMQNPRHLVRRRGQEARLRCSPMKGHSHVYWYRQLPEEGLKFMVYLQKENIIDESGMPKERFSAEFPKEGPSILRIQQVVRGDSAAYFCASSRGLAGTNQETQYFGPGTRLLVL.

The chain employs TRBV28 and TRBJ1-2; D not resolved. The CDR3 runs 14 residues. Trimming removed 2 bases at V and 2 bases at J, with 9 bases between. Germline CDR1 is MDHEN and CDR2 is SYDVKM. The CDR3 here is CASSLTRMNYGYTF. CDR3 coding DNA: TGTGCCAGCAGTTTAACGCGGATGAACTATGGCTACACCTTC.

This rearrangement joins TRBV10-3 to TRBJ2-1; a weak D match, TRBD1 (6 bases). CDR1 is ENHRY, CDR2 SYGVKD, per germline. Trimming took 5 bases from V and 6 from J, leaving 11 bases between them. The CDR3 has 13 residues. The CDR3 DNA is TGTGCCATCAGTTATATACAGGGCAATGAGCAGTTCTTC. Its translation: CAISYIQGNEQFF.

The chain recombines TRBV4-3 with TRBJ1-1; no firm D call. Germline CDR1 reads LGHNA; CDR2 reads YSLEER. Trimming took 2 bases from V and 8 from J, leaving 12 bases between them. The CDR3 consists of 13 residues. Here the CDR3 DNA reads TGCGCCAGCAGCCAACGGGAACTTTCGGAAGCTTTCTTT. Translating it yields CASSQRELSEAFF.

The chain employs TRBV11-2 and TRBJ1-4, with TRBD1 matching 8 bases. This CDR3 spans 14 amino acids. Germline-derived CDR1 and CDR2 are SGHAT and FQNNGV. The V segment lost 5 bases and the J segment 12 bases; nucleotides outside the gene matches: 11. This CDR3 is CASSPGDRGRQLFF. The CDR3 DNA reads TGTGCCAGCAGCCCAGGCGACAGGGGACGGCAACTGTTTTTT.

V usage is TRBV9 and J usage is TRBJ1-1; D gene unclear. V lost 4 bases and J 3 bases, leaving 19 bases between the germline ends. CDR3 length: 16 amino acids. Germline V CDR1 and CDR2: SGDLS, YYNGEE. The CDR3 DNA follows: TGTGCCAGCAGCCAAGGCAGGAATCTTGGTTACACTGAAGCTTTCTTT. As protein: CASSQGRNLGYTEAFF.

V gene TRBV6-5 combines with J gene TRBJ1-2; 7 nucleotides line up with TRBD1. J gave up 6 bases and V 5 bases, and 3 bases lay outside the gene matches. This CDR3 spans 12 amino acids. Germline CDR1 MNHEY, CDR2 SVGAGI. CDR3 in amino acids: CASSIDRDGYTF. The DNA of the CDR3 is TGTGCCAGCAGTATAGACAGGGATGGCTACACCTTC.

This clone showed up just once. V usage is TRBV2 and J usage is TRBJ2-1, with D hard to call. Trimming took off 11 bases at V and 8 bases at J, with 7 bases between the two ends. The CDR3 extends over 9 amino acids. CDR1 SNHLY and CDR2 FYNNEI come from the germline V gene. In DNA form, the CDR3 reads TGTGCCCACCGGGATGAGCAGTTCTTC. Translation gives CAHRDEQFF.

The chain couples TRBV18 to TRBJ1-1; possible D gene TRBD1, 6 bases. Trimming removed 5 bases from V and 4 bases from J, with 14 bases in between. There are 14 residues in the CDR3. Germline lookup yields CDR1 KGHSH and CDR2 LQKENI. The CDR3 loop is CASSSTGRGTEAFF. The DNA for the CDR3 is TGTGCCAGCTCATCGACAGGTCGGGGCACTGAAGCTTTCTTT.

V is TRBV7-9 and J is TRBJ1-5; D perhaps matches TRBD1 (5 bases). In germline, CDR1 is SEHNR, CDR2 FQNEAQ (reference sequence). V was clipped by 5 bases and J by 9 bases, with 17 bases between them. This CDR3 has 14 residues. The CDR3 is CASSPGEDIRPQHF. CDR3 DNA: TGTGCCAGCAGCCCTGGGGAGGACATCAGGCCCCAGCATTTT.

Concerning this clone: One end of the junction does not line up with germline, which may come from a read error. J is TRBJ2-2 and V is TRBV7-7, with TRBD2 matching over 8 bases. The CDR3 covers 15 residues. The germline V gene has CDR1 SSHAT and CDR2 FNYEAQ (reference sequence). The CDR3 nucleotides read TGTGCTAGCAGCTTACAAGCGGGAGTAATCGGGGAGCTGTTTTTT. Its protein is CASSLQAGVIGELFF.

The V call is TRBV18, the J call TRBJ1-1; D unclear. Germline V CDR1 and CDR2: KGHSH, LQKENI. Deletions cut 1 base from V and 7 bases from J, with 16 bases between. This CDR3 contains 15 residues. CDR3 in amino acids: CASSPRELHGLEAFF. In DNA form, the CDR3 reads TGTGCCAGCTCACCACGCGAACTGCATGGTCTTGAAGCTTTCTTT.

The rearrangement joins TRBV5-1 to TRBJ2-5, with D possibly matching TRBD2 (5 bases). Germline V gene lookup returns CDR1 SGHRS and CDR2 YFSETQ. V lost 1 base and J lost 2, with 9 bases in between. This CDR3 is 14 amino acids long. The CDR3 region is CASSLNPGQETQYF. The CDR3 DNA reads TGCGCCAGCAGCTTGAACCCGGGGCAAGAGACCCAGTACTTC.

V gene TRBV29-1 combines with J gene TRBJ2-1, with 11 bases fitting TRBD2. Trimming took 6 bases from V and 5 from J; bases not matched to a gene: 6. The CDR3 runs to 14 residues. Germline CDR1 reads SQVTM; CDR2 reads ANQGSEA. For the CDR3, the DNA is TGCAGCGTAGTTAGCGGGAGGGCCAACAATGAGCAGTTCTTC. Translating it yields CSVVSGRANNEQFF.

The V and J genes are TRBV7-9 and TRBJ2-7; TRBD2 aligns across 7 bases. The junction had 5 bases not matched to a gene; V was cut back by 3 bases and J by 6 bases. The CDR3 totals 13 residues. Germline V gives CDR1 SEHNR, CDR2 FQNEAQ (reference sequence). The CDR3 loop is CASSLAGGSEQYF. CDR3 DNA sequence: TGTGCCAGCAGCTTGGCCGGGGGGAGCGAGCAGTACTTC.

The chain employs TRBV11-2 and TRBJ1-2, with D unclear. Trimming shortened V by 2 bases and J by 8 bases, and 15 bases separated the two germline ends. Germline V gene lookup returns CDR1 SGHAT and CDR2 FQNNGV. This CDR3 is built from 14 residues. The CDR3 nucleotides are TGTGCCAGCAGCTTAATCGGTCAAGTCTCCGGCTACACCTTC. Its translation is CASSLIGQVSGYTF.

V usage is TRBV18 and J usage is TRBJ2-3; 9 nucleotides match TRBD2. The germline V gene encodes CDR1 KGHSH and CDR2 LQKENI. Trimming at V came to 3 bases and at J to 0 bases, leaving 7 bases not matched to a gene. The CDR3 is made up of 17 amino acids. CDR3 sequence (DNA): TGTGCCAGCTCACCTGCGGCTAGCGGGACTAGCACAGATACGCAGTATTTT. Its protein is CASSPAASGTSTDTQYF.

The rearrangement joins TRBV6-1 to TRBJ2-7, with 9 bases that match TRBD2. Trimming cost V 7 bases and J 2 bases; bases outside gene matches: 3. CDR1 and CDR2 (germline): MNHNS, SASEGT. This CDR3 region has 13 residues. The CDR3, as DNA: TGTGCCAGCATGACTAGCGGTCCCTACGAGCAGTACTTC. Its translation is CASMTSGPYEQYF.

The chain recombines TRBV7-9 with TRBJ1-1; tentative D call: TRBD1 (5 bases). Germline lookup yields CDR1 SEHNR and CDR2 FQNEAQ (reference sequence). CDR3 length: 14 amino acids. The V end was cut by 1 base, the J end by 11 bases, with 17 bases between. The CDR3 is CASSLGKVGGDAFF. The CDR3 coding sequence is TGTGCCAGCAGCTTAGGAAAGGTTGGGGGGGACGCTTTCTTT.

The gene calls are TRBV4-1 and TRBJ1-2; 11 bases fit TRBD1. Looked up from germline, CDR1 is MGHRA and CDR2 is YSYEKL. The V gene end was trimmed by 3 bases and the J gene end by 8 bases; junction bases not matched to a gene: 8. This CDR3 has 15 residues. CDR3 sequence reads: CASSQPGQGGRGYTF. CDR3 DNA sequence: TGCGCCAGCAGCCAGCCGGGACAGGGGGGTCGAGGCTACACCTTC.

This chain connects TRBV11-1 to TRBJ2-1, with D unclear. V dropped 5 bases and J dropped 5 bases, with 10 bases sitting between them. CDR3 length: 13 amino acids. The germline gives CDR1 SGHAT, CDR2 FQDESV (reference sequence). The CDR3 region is CASSTDLHNEQFF. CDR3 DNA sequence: TGTGCCAGCAGCACCGACTTGCACAATGAGCAGTTCTTC.